This T cell receptor (beta chain) was sequenced in a study of blood T cell repertoires in COVID-19. Study-level background: Acute-phase and convalescent COVID-19 samples originated in the United States, Italy and Spain. The cDNA or gDNA used as material had been derived from T cells, B-cell-depleted T cells, or PBMCs.

Methods used by the authors: The authors estimated nucleated cell counts from reference gene primer amplification. Clones were read by immunoSEQ multiplex PCR, and TCRdb kept only the in-frame ones, dropping some. V, J and clone size are taken as reported in that table, and D and trimming were inferred from the DNA itself. This sample has 250,000 or so clones, with nearly 85% found just once. Germline lookup yields CDR1 SGHVS and CDR2 FNYEAQ. The CDR3 runs to 15 residues. V lost 5 bases and J lost 4, with 17 bases in between. This clone was detected a few times. The TCR sequence derives from a human donor in a cohort sampled during active COVID-19. The chain employs TRBV7-6 and TRBJ1-2, with D hard to call. The sequencing sample was made of peripheral blood. The chain's CDR3 is CASSPWERELYGYTF. Written as DNA, the CDR3 is TGTGCCAGCAGCCCCTGGGAGAGGGAACTCTATGGCTACACCTTC.